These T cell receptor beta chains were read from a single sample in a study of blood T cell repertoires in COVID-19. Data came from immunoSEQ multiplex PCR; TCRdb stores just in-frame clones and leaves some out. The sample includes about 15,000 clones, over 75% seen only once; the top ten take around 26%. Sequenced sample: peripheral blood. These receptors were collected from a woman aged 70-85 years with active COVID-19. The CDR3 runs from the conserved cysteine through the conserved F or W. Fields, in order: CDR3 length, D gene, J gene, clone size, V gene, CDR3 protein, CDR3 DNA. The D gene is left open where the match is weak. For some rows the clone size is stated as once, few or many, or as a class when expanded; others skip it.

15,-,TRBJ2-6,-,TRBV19,CASSTGRYGANVLTF,TGTGCCAGTTCGACAGGGAGGTACGGGGCCAACGTCCTGACTTTC
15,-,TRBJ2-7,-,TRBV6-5,CASSYSGRGSYEQYF,TGTGCCAGCAGTTACTCGGGGAGAGGGTCCTACGAGCAGTACTTC
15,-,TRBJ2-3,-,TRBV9,CASSASATSTDTQYF,TGTGCCAGCAGCGCTAGCGCCACTAGCACAGATACGCAGTATTTT
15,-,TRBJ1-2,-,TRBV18,CASSPPAGTSYGYTF,TGTGCCAGCTCACCACCGGCAGGGACAAGCTATGGCTACACCTTC
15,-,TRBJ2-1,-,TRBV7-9,CASSPLNSAYNEQFF,TGTGCCAGCAGCCCACTCAACAGTGCTTACAATGAGCAGTTCTTC
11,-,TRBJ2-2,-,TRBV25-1,CAAQGYRELFF,TGTGCCGCTCAGGGTTATAGGGAGCTGTTTTTT
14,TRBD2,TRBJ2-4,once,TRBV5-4,CASSPGEGPGIQYF,TGTGCCAGCAGCCCTGGGGAGGGCCCTGGCATTCAGTACTTC
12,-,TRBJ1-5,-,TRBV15,CATSRGAGPQHF,TGTGCCACCAGCAGAGGAGCAGGACCCCAGCATTTT
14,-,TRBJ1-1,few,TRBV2,CARPRTETNTEAFF,TGTGCCAGACCGAGGACAGAGACGAACACTGAAGCTTTCTTT
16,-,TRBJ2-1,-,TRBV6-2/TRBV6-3,CASSYRDSLVGNEQFF,TGTGCCAGCAGTTACCGGGACTCCCTGGTAGGGAATGAGCAGTTCTTC
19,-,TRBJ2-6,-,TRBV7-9,CASSLIQGGASSGANVLTF,TGTGCCAGCAGCTTAATTCAGGGGGGCGCTTCCTCTGGGGCCAACGTCCTGACTTTC
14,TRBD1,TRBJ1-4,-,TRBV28,CASSFPDRAGKLFF,TGTGCCAGCAGTTTCCCGGACAGGGCGGGAAAACTGTTTTTT
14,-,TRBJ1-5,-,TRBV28,CASSLVGAWQPQHF,TGTGCCAGCAGTTTAGTAGGGGCATGGCAGCCCCAGCATTTT
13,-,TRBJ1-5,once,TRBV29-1,CSVVGDSNQPQHF,TGCAGCGTTGTAGGGGATAGCAATCAGCCCCAGCATTTT
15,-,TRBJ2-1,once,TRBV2,CASKGGIGSYNEQFF,TGTGCCAGCAAGGGCGGGATCGGCTCCTACAATGAGCAGTTCTTC
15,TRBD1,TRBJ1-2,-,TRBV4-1,CASSQDPRQGAGYTF,TGCGCCAGCAGCCAAGATCCACGCCAGGGGGCGGGCTACACCTTC
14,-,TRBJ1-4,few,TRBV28,CASSLLSTNEKLFF,TGTGCCAGCAGTTTACTATCCACGAATGAAAAACTGTTTTTT
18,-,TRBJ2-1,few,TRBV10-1,CASSERTPSESSYNEQFF,TGCGCCAGCAGTGAGCGTACACCTAGCGAAAGCTCCTACAATGAGCAGTTCTTC
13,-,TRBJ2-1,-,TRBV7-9,CASSQLAIYEQFF,TGTGCCAGCAGCCAACTAGCTATCTATGAGCAGTTCTTC
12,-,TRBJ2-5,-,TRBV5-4,CASSATRETQYF,TGTGCCAGCAGCGCGACTCGGGAGACCCAGTACTTC
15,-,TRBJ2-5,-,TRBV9,CASSPGRGFQETQYF,TGTGCCAGCAGCCCGGGGAGGGGGTTTCAAGAGACCCAGTACTTC
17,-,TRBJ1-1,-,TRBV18,CASSLDGGLGREREAFF,TGTGCCAGCTCACTAGACGGGGGGCTCGGCCGGGAAAGAGAAGCTTTCTTT
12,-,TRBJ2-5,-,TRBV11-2,CASSIGGETQYF,TGTGCCAGCAGCATCGGGGGAGAGACCCAGTACTTC
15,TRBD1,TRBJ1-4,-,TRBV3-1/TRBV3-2,CASSLYRGLNEKLFF,TGTGCCAGCAGCCTCTACAGGGGCCTTAATGAAAAACTGTTTTTT
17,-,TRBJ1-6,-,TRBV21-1,CASSKAIGQGLRSPLHF,TGTGCCAGCAGCAAAGCAATAGGACAGGGTTTGAGATCACCCCTCCACTTT
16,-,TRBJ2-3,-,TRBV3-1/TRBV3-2,CASSRGFQGSTDTQYF,TGTGCCAGCAGCCGGGGATTCCAGGGATCCACAGATACGCAGTATTTT
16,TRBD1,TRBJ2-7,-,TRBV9,CASSAGDRAGIYEQYF,TGTGCCAGCAGCGCCGGGGACAGGGCGGGCATCTACGAGCAGTACTTC
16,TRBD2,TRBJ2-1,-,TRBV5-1,CASSVETSGAYNEQFF,TGCGCCAGCAGCGTGGAAACTAGCGGGGCCTACAATGAGCAGTTCTTC
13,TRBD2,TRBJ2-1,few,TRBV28,CASGGSGSYEQFF,TGTGCCAGCGGTGGAAGCGGGAGCTATGAGCAGTTCTTC
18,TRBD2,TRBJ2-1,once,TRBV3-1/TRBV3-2,CASSQNLGGTSSYNEQFF,TGTGCCAGCAGCCAAAACTTGGGGGGGACTAGCTCCTACAATGAGCAGTTCTTC
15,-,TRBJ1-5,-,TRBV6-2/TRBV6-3,CASSYLQGSNQPQHF,TGTGCCAGCAGTTACTTACAGGGCAGCAATCAGCCCCAGCATTTT
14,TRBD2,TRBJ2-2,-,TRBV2,CAGRPGGGTGELFF,TGTGCCGGGCGTCCGGGAGGAGGGACCGGGGAGCTGTTTTTT